This TCR beta chain was found in a study of response to subunit inactivated influenza vaccine. CDR1 is DFQATT, CDR2 SNEGSKA, per germline (reference sequence). The CDR3 totals 16 residues. The germline V and J ends were trimmed by 0 bases and 2 bases, with 15 bases remaining between them. Each CDR3 protein gets one entry after TCRdb re-called the RT-PCR reads with MiXCR. This table has roughly 540,000 distinct CDR3 sequences, roughly 23% appearing once. The data also belong to a second study, concerning T cells expressing NK-cell markers. This second report adds: TCR beta libraries carry UMIs added by 5'RACE template switching. Seven of the eight sequenced donors were HCMV-seropositive; one was seronegative. Each of over 5 donors carried dominant NKG2C+ clonotypes accounting for about 1.0-8% of CD8+ T cells. Where several donors were concerned, these clonotypes also led the CD3+CD56-NKG2C+ fraction.

The sample consisted of CD4+ T cells sorted from PBMCs, taken roughly 13 days after vaccination. V is TRBV20-1 and J is TRBJ2-3; D possibly corresponds to TRBD2 (5 bases). The TCR sequence derives from a man between 45 and 60 years old who received an inactivated influenza vaccine. The CDR3 here is CSARDWESSFTDTQYF. In DNA, the CDR3 is TGCAGTGCTAGAGATTGGGAGTCGTCTTTCACAGATACGCAGTATTTT.